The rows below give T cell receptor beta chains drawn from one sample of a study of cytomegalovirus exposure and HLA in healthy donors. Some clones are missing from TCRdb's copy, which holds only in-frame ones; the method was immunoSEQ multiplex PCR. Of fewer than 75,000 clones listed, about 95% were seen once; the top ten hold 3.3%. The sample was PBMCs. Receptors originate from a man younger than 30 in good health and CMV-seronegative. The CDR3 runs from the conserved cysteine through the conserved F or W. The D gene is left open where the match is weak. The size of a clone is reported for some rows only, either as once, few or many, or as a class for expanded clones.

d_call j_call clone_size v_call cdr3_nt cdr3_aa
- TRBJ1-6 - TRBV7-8 TGTGCCAGCAGCACAGGGTTTGGGTCACCCCTCCACTTT CASSTGFGSPLHF
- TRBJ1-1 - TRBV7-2 TGTGCCAGCAGCTTAGCGGGGGGGTTAAACACTGAAGCTTTCTTT CASSLAGGLNTEAFF
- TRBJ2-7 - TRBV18 TGTGCCAGCTCCTATACCGAGAGGGAGCAGTACTTC CASSYTEREQYF
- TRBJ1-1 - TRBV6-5 TGTGCCAGCAGCTCCCCCTCCAGGGGTCATGAAGCTTTCTTT CASSSPSRGHEAFF
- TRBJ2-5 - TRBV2 TGTGCCAGCAGTGCGGAGACCCAAGAGACCCAGTACTTC CASSAETQETQYF
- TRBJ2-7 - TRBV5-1 TGCGCCAGCAATCCTAAGTCGGGGGTGTACGAGCAGTACTTC CASNPKSGVYEQYF
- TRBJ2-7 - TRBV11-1 TGTGCCAGCAGCTTAAACTCGGGACACTTAACCTACGAGCAGTACTTC CASSLNSGHLTYEQYF
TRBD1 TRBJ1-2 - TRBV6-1 TGTGCCAGCACCTTCGACGGAGGGGGCCGCTATGGCTACACCTTC CASTFDGGGRYGYTF
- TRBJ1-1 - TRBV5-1 TGCGCCAGCAGCTTTCGGCGGAGGTACACTGAAGCTTTCTTT CASSFRRRYTEAFF
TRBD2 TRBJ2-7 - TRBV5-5 TGTGCCAGTGAGTCGGGGGGATCATACGAGCAGTACTTC CASESGGSYEQYF
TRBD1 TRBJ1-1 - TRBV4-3 TGCGCCAGCAGCCAAGATCGGGGGACAGATGAAGCTTTCTTT CASSQDRGTDEAFF
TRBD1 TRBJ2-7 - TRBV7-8 TGTGCCAGCAGCTTATTGGGACAGGGATTATACGAGCAGTACTTC CASSLLGQGLYEQYF
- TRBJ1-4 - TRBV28 TGTGCCAGCAGTTTCCGGACTCCAAGGGAAAAACTGTTTTTT CASSFRTPREKLFF
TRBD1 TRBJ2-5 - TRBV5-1 TGCGCCAGCAGCTCGGAACCGGGACAGGGGTTTTCGCAAGAGACCCAGTACTTC CASSSEPGQGFSQETQYF
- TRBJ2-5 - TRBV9 TGTGCCAGCAGCGTCTACATGGGACTTCCTCAAGAGACCCAGTACTTC CASSVYMGLPQETQYF
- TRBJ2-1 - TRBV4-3 TGCGCCAGCAGCCAAGACCCCAGCTCCTACAATGAGCAGTTCTTC CASSQDPSSYNEQFF
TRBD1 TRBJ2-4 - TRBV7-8 TGTGCCAGCAGCTTAGGGACAGGGGCAGCCAAAAACATTCAGTACTTC CASSLGTGAAKNIQYF
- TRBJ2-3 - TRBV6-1 TGTGCCAGCACGCGGGGAAGCACAGATACGCAGTATTTT CASTRGSTDTQYF
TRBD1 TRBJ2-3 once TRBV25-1 TGTGCCAGCAGTGTGGGGACAGGCGGTACAGATACGCAGTATTTT CASSVGTGGTDTQYF
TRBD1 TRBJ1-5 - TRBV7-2 TGTGCCAGCAGCCGTGACAGGGTCAATCAGCCCCAGCATTTT CASSRDRVNQPQHF
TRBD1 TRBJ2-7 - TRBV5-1 TGCGCCAGCATCGAGGCAGGGGGACGAGGGGAGCAGTACTTC CASIEAGGRGEQYF
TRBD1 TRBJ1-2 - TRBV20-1 TGCGTCGTCGGGACAGGGGTGGGCTACACCTTC CVVGTGVGYTF
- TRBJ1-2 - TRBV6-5 TGTGCCAGCAGTCCAGCGACGGGGGGAGTTGGCTACACCTTC CASSPATGGVGYTF
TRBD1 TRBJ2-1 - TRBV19 TGTGCCAGTAGTATGATCCGGGACAGTCAGCACAATGAGCAGTTCTTC CASSMIRDSQHNEQFF
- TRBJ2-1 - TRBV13 TGTGCCAGCAGCTCCAGGGCCAATGAGCAGTTCTTC CASSSRANEQFF
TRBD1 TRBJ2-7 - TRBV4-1 TGCGCCAGCAGCCAAGACCCGACAGGGGGTAGGTACGAGCAGTACTTC CASSQDPTGGRYEQYF
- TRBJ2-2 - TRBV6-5 TGTGCCAGCAGTTACTGGGCTACAGGGAATACCGGGGAGCTGTTTTTT CASSYWATGNTGELFF
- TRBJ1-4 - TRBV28 TGTGCCAGCAGTTTCCTACAGGGTGCAACTAATGAAAAACTGTTTTTT CASSFLQGATNEKLFF
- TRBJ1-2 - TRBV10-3 TGTGCCATCAGTGAGCGTACAAACCATGGCTACACCTTC CAISERTNHGYTF
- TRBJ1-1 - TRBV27 TGTGCCAGCAGTTTACGATCCACAGCAATACCGTTAATGAACACTGAAGCTTTCTTT CASSLRSTAIPLMNTEAFF
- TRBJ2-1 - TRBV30 TGTGCCTGGAGTGTACGTCTAGCCGCTGACAATGAGCAGTTCTTC CAWSVRLAADNEQFF
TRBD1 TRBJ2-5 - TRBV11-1 TGTGCCAGCAGCTTAGGAACGACAGGGGGCCAAGAGACCCAGTACTTC CASSLGTTGGQETQYF
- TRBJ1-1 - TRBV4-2 TGTGCCAGCAGTGGAGTGATGGTGAACACTGAAGCTTTCTTT CASSGVMVNTEAFF
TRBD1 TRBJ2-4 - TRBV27 TGTGCCAGCAGTCAGATGACAGGGACAAGAAACATTCAGTACTTC CASSQMTGTRNIQYF
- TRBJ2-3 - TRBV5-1 TGCGCCAGCAGCTTGGTAGGGACACCGCTGGATACGCAGTATTTT CASSLVGTPLDTQYF
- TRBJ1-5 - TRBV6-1 TGTGCCAGCAGTCCACTCACGAAGGGGGATCAGCCCCAGCATTTT CASSPLTKGDQPQHF
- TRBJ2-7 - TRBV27 TGTGCCAGCAGTTTGGTGGGGCCCATTGTCGAGCAGTACTTC CASSLVGPIVEQYF
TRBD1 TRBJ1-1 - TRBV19 TGTGCCAGTAGTACGGCTACCGGGACAGCGACTAAAGCTTTCTTT CASSTATGTATKAFF
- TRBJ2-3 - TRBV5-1 TGCGCCAGCAGCCTCACAAACACAGATACGCAGTATTTT CASSLTNTDTQYF
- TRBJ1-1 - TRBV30 TGTGCCTGGTCGGACACTGAAGCTTTCTTT CAWSDTEAFF
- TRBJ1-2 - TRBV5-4 TGTGCCAGCAAGACGGGGAACTATGGCTACACCTTC CASKTGNYGYTF
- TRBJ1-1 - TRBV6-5 TGTGCCAGCAGTTACTCCGGGGGTAACACTGAAGCTTTCTTT CASSYSGGNTEAFF
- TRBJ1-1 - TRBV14 TGTGCCAGCAGCCAAGATAGCCTTACTGAAGCTTTCTTT CASSQDSLTEAFF
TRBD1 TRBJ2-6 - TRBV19 TGTGCCAGTAGTGGGGACAGGGAGTACGGGGCCAACGTCCTGACTTTC CASSGDREYGANVLTF
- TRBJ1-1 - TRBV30 TGTGCCTGGAGTCTATACAGGGTGAGGACTGAAGCTTTCTTT CAWSLYRVRTEAFF
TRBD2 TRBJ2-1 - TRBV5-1 TGCGCCAGCAGCTTGGTGGGGCTAGCGGGGGTCAATGAGCAGTTCTTC CASSLVGLAGVNEQFF
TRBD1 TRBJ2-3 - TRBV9 TGTGCCAGCAGTGGACAGGGGACAAACACAGATACGCAGTATTTT CASSGQGTNTDTQYF
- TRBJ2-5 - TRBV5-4 TGTGCCAGCAGCCCCCCCCGACAGGCGGAGACCCAGTACTTC CASSPPRQAETQYF
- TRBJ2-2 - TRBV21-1 TGTGCCAGCAGCAAATTCGGGACTAGCTGCCGGCTCACCGGGGAGCTGTTTTTT CASSKFGTSCRLTGELFF